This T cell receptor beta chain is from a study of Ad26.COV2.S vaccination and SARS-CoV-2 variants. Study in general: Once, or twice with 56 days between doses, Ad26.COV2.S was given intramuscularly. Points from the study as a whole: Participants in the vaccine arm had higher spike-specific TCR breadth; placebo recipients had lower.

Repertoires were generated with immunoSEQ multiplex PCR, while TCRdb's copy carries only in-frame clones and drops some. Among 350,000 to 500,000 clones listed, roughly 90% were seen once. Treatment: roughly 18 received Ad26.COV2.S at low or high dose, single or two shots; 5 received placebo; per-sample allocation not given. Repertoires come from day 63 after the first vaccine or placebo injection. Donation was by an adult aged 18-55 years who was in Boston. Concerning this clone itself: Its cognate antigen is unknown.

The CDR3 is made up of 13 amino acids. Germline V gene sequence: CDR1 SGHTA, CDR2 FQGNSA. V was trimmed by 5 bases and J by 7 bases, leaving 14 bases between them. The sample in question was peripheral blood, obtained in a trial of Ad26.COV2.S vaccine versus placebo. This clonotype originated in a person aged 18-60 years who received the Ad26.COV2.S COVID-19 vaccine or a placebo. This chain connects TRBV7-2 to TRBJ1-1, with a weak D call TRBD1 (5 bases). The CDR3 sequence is CASSVTGGFEAFF. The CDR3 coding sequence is TGTGCCAGCAGCGTAACTGGGGGGTTTGAAGCTTTCTTT.